One sample yielded the 6 T cell receptor beta chains listed below, sequenced in a study of T cell responses to AZD1222 COVID-19 vaccine (dated by TCRdb to the early 2020s). The library was built by means of the immunoSEQ multiplex PCR assay. TCRdb retrieved this table from immuneACCESS and kept in-frame rearrangements only. Not all clones are present; in checked studies, unresolved V genes account for under half, and no reason is known for the remainder. The sample data list about 140,000 clones, and less than 95% of these were observed just once. Clones ranked in the top ten supply about 6% of the sample. Interpreted using the paper, the time point label stands for: about 28 days (+/-7) after the second vaccine dose. This specimen consisted of peripheral blood, obtained 28 days after the second AZD1222 dose. Receptor source: an adult who received the AZD1222 COVID-19 vaccine.

V gene TRBV7-6 combines with J gene TRBJ2-7, with D perhaps TRBD1 (5 bases). The CDR3 is made up of 12 amino acids. V lost 4 bases, J lost 4 bases, and 8 bases lay in between. Germline assignment: CDR1 SGHVS and CDR2 FNYEAQ. The CDR3 protein is CASSSGIYEQYF. The CDR3 coding sequence is TGTGCCAGCAGCTCAGGGATATACGAGCAGTACTTC.

The J gene is TRBJ1-1, the V gene TRBV18; D not certain. The V end lost 3 bases, the J end lost 6 bases, and 11 bases lay between the germline ends. CDR3 length: 13 residues. Germline values: CDR1 KGHSH, CDR2 LQKENI. The CDR3 sequence: CASSPLVGPEAFF. CDR3 nucleotide sequence: TGTGCCAGCTCACCCCTGGTGGGTCCTGAAGCTTTCTTT.

The chain has TRBV2 and TRBJ1-5; no clear D. Germline values: CDR1 SNHLY, CDR2 FYNNEI. Deletions cut 4 bases from V and 0 bases from J, with 10 bases between. This CDR3 region has 15 residues. In DNA form, the CDR3 reads TGTGCCAGCAGTGGACAACTGAATAGCAATCAGCCCCAGCATTTT. As protein: CASSGQLNSNQPQHF.

As DNA, the CDR3 is TGTGCCAGCAACCCCTTTGACACAGATACGCAGTATTTT. It specifies CASNPFDTDTQYF. The chain uses TRBV6-5 and TRBJ2-3, with unresolved D. Germline values: CDR1 MNHEY, CDR2 SVGAGI. V shed 7 bases and J shed 2 bases, with 10 bases lying between them. This CDR3 comprises 13 residues.

DNA of the CDR3: TGCACCAGCAGCCAAGGGAGGTGGGGGGAGCTGTTTTTT. Translation: CTSSQGRWGELFF. The J gene is TRBJ2-2, the V gene TRBV1; the table gives TRBD2 as D, unverified against the DNA. TRBV1 is tagged as a pseudogene. The CDR3 is made up of 13 amino acids.

The genes are TRBV10-3 and TRBJ1-3; no clear D. V was shortened by 3 bases and J by 2 bases, with 17 bases between the two germline ends. The germline V gene has CDR1 ENHRY and CDR2 SYGVKD. CDR3 length equals 17 residues. The CDR3 DNA reads TGTGCCATCAGTGAACCTGGGTTCCAACGGGCTGGAAACACCATATATTTT. Residues: CAISEPGFQRAGNTIYF.